This T cell receptor (beta chain) comes out of a study of blood T cell repertoires in COVID-19. This clone has just one count. Per germline, CDR1 MDHEN and CDR2 SYDVKM. Trimming cost V 5 bases and J 7 bases; bases outside gene matches: 15. This CDR3 has 16 amino acids. Method: immunoSEQ multiplex PCR; TCRdb's copy keeps in-frame clones and lacks some. Of about 140,000 clones listed, approximately 88% were seen once; the top ten hold approximately 5.1%. The sample consisted of PBMCs or T cells enriched from blood (not recorded which). The V and J genes are TRBV28 and TRBJ2-5, with 8 positions matching TRBD1. This TCR was recovered from a man aged 70-80 years who had been exposed to COVID-19. CDR3 sequence (DNA): TGTGCCAGCAGTCCCGAAGGACAGGGATGGGGTGGGACCCAGTACTTC. It translates to CASSPEGQGWGGTQYF.